This entry concerns a single T cell receptor beta chain. The data are from a study of T-cell reconstitution after alpha-beta-depleted transplantation in children. Unique molecular identifiers were built into the TCRbeta library. TCRdb reprocessed the PCR reads with MiXCR, giving one entry per CDR3 protein. The repertoire holds about 540,000 distinct CDR3 sequences, with about 17% as singletons. Germline CDR1 reads KGHDR; CDR2 reads SFDVKD. The CDR3 is 16 amino acids. V dropped 4 bases and J dropped 5; count of bases not matched to a gene: 7. This rearrangement joins TRBV24-1 to TRBJ2-1; 10 nucleotides line up with TRBD1. Sequenced material: PBMCs from the stem cell graft donor, taken from the stem cell graft. This receptor was identified in a human donor who donated a stem cell graft to a child with acute lymphoblastic leukemia. The CDR3 sequence is CATSEPGTGEDNEQFF. DNA for the CDR3: TGTGCCACCAGTGAACCCGGGACAGGGGAAGACAATGAGCAGTTCTTC.